This entry lists 13 T cell receptor beta chains sequenced from one sample in a study of blood T cell repertoires in COVID-19 (dated by TCRdb to 2018 to 2021). The library relied on the immunoSEQ multiplex PCR assay. Imported from immuneACCESS, the table was reduced by TCRdb to in-frame sequences with V and J called. These copies leave out some clones; in studies compared against another copy, an unresolved V gene accounts for under half, and the cause of the remainder is not known. In all, the sample holds roughly 150,000 clones, and roughly 80% of those were seen once. The top ten constitute about 8.7% of the sample. Source material: peripheral blood. The source of these receptors is a man in his fifties with active or convalescent COVID-19.

The gene calls are TRBV5-1 and TRBJ2-2; TRBD2 is a possible D gene (7 bases). From germline, CDR1 is SGHRS and CDR2 YFSETQ. Trimming left V 3 bases short and J 0 bases short, with 18 bases between. This CDR3 comprises 18 residues. The CDR3 DNA is TGCGCCAGCAGCTGGGGGGGCCAGGCGAGGGCGAACACCGGGGAGCTGTTTTTT. It translates to CASSWGGQARANTGELFF.

This clone was counted a few times. The rearrangement links TRBV27 to TRBJ2-1, with 7 bases fitting TRBD2. The CDR3 extends over 15 amino acids. Germline CDR1 is MNHEY and CDR2 is SMNVEV (reference sequence). J lost 7 bases, V lost 4 bases, and 10 bases had no gene match. The CDR3 DNA sequence: TGTGCCAGCAGTTCCTTGTTGGGGGGGATGAATGAGCAGTTCTTC. It yields the protein CASSSLLGGMNEQFF.

The V gene is TRBV9, the J gene TRBJ2-2, with D perhaps TRBD1 (6 bases). This CDR3 comprises 17 residues. Germline V gene sequence: CDR1 SGDLS, CDR2 YYNGEE. V was shortened by 0 bases and J by 2 bases, with 14 bases between the two germline ends. Written as DNA, the CDR3 is TGTGCCAGCAGCGTAGTGGCGGTAGGGGGTAACACCGGGGAGCTGTTTTTT. As protein: CASSVVAVGGNTGELFF.

The gene calls are TRBV11-3 and TRBJ2-1; D perhaps matches TRBD1 (6 bases). The length of the CDR3 is 13 residues. V lost 1 base, J lost 10 bases, and 11 bases lay in between. Germline loops: CDR1 SGHNT, CDR2 YENEEA. Here the CDR3 DNA reads TGTGCCAGCAGCTTAGCCGACAGGCGGGAGCAGTTCTTC. Amino acid sequence: CASSLADRREQFF.

This chain joins TRBV7-6 and TRBJ2-7; 9 positions agree with TRBD2. Looked up from germline, CDR1 is SGHVS and CDR2 is FNYEAQ. J gave up 0 bases and V 2 bases, and 11 bases lay outside the gene matches. This CDR3 spans 18 amino acids. The CDR3 region has the DNA TGTGCCAGCAGCTTATCGCACGAGACTAGCGGAAGCTCCTACGAGCAGTACTTC. Residues: CASSLSHETSGSSYEQYF.

This clone has only one observation. This rearrangement joins TRBV18 to TRBJ2-1, with 16 bases matching TRBD2. CDR1 and CDR2 (germline): KGHSH, LQKENI. Trimming took 2 bases from V and 9 from J; bases not matched to a gene: 4. The CDR3 spans 16 residues. The CDR3 loop reads CASSPGTSGRVSEQFF. For the CDR3, the DNA is TGTGCCAGCTCACCAGGGACTAGCGGGAGGGTGAGTGAGCAGTTCTTC.

V gene TRBV30 combines with J gene TRBJ2-7; D is unclear. This CDR3 is 14 amino acids long. V was shortened by 3 bases and J by 0 bases, with 12 bases between the two germline ends. Per the germline V gene, CDR1 is GTSNPN and CDR2 is SVGIG (reference sequence). CDR3 amino acids: CAWSPERSSYEQYF. CDR3 nucleotides: TGTGCCTGGAGCCCCGAGAGATCCTCCTACGAGCAGTACTTC.

The rearrangement joins TRBV3-1 (or the pseudogene TRBV3-2) to TRBJ1-1, with a possible D match to TRBD1 (6 bases). Germline CDR1 is LGHDT and CDR2 is YNNKEL (reference sequence). The CDR3 length is 14 residues. Trimming left V 5 bases short and J 4 bases short, with 14 bases between. The CDR3 is CASSLSTGSTEAFF. The CDR3 nucleotides are TGTGCCAGCAGCTTATCCACAGGGTCCACTGAAGCTTTCTTT.

V usage is TRBV5-1 and J usage is TRBJ2-3, with 14 bases matching TRBD2. This CDR3 is built from 17 residues. Germline lookup yields CDR1 SGHRS and CDR2 YFSETQ. J was trimmed by 1 base and V by 4 bases; bases with no gene match: 5. CDR3 region: CASSPRTSGRRTDTQYF. As DNA, the CDR3 is TGCGCCAGCAGCCCTCGGACTAGCGGGAGGCGCACAGATACGCAGTATTTT.

The rearrangement links TRBV19 to TRBJ1-5; 9 positions match TRBD1. In germline, CDR1 is LNHDA, CDR2 SQIVND (reference sequence). The CDR3 contains 16 residues. Trimming at V came to 5 bases and at J to 1 base, leaving 6 bases not matched to a gene. The CDR3 nucleotides read TGTGCCAGTAGTGATAGGGGACAGGGCAGCAATCAGCCCCAGCATTTT. This codes for CASSDRGQGSNQPQHF.

This clone was detected only a few times. The chain couples TRBV2 to TRBJ2-6; D gene ambiguous. The CDR3 is made up of 12 amino acids. Germline lookup yields CDR1 SNHLY and CDR2 FYNNEI. V was trimmed by 7 bases and J by 4 bases, leaving 5 bases between them. The CDR3 loop reads CASTVGANVLTF. DNA of the CDR3: TGTGCCAGCACCGTCGGGGCCAACGTCCTGACTTTC.

This rearrangement joins TRBV24-1 to TRBJ2-7; D is possibly TRBD1 (5 bases). This CDR3 comprises 13 residues. V was trimmed by 5 bases and J by 3 bases, leaving 10 bases between them. CDR1 is KGHDR and CDR2 is SFDVKD in the germline V gene. The CDR3 bases are TGTGCCACCAGTGCCCCAGGGTTCTACGAGCAGTACTTC. Translation: CATSAPGFYEQYF.

This sequence joins TRBV2 and TRBJ1-2; a possible D gene is TRBD1 (6 bases). Germline V gene sequence: CDR1 SNHLY, CDR2 FYNNEI. V lost 4 bases and J 4 bases, leaving 10 bases between the germline ends. The CDR3 is 13 residues long. This CDR3 reads CASSVDRSYGYTF. The CDR3 DNA is TGTGCCAGCAGTGTAGACAGGAGCTATGGCTACACCTTC. The full variable domain, with the rest looked up from reference TRBV2 and TRBJ1-2, is EPEVTQTPSHQVTQMGQEVILRCVPISNHLYFYWYRQILGQKVEFLVSFYNNEISEKSEIFDDQFSVERPDGSNFTLKIRSTKLEDSAMYFCASSVDRSYGYTFGSGTRLTVV.